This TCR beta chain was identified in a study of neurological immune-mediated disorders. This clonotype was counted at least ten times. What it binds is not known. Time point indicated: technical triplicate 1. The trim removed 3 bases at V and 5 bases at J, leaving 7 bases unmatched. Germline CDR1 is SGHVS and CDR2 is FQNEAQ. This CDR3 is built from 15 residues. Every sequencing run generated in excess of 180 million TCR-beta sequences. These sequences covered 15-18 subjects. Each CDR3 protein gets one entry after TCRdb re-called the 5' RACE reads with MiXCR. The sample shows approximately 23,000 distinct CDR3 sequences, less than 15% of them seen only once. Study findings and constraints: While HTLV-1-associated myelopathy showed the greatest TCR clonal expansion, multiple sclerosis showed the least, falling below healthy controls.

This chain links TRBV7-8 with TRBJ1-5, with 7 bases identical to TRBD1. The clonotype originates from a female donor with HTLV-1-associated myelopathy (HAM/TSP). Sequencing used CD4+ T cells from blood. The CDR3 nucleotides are TGTGCCAGCAGCTTGCTACAGGGGTTCTATCAGCCCCAGCATTTT. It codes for CASSLLQGFYQPQHF.